What follows describes a single TCR beta chain. This sample is part of a study of shared clonotypes between healthy human individuals. Study overall: In total, the donors were two women and a few men aged 18 to 49.

Clones were read by immunoSEQ multiplex PCR, and TCRdb kept only the in-frame ones, dropping some. The sample has a few hundred thousand clones, 70% to 80% seen once. The CDR3 extends over 12 amino acids. The ends lost 5 bases at V and 9 bases at J; junction bases unmatched: 2. Germline loops: CDR1 SNHLY, CDR2 FYNNEI. Input material: PBMCs. V and J are TRBV2 and TRBJ1-1; 11 positions match TRBD1. The TCR was taken from a woman aged 40 to 50 in good health. Some clones in this sample may be carry-over from other donors' samples. Written as DNA, the CDR3 is TGTGCCAGCAGTACGGACAGGGGGCAAGCTTTCTTT. Protein product: CASSTDRGQAFF.